These T cell receptor beta chains were read from a single sample in a study of CD8 T cells in Susac syndrome. TCRdb re-called the immunoSEQ multiplex PCR reads through MiXCR, storing one row per CDR3 protein. The sample lists some 150,000 distinct CDR3 sequences; 90% to 95% were seen once. The material sequenced was CD4+ T cells from PBMCs. The receptors originated from a human donor with Susac syndrome. CDR3s include the opening cysteine and the closing phenylalanine or tryptophan. D genes are given only for firm matches. Where a row states a size, it is once, few, many or the class of an expanded clone; other rows omit it.

clone_size,v_call,j_call,d_call,cdr3_aa,cdr3_nt
NA,TRBV14,TRBJ1-1,NA,CASSQQGKINEAFF,TGTGCCAGCAGCCAACAGGGTAAAATTAATGAAGCTTTCTTT
NA,TRBV10-3,TRBJ1-2,NA,CAISESSGSYGYTF,TGTGCCATCAGTGAAAGCTCCGGATCCTATGGCTACACCTTC
NA,TRBV29-1,TRBJ2-2,NA,CSVERGATGELFF,TGCAGCGTTGAGAGGGGCGCGACCGGGGAGCTGTTTTTT
NA,TRBV25-1,TRBJ2-2,NA,CASSDQGIGELFF,TGTGCCAGCAGTGACCAGGGCATCGGGGAGCTGTTTTTT
NA,TRBV5-1,TRBJ2-2,NA,CASSSGLFGELFF,TGCGCCAGCAGCTCGGGACTTTTCGGGGAGCTGTTTTTT
few,TRBV7-2,TRBJ2-1,TRBD1,CASSSGTGIYNEQFF,TGTGCCAGCAGCTCCGGGACAGGGATCTACAATGAGCAGTTCTTC
NA,TRBV18,TRBJ2-3,TRBD1,CASSPGQEDTQYF,TGTGCCAGCTCACCCGGACAGGAGGATACGCAGTATTTT
NA,TRBV6-6,TRBJ1-1,NA,CASKSANTPDTEAFF,TGTGCCAGCAAATCGGCGAACACCCCCGACACTGAAGCTTTCTTT
NA,TRBV25-1,TRBJ2-3,NA,CASSQTDRTDTQYF,TGTGCCAGCAGCCAGACAGATCGCACAGATACGCAGTATTTT
NA,TRBV10-3,TRBJ1-1,NA,CAIRAWTENTEAFF,TGTGCCATCAGGGCCTGGACAGAGAACACTGAAGCTTTCTTT
once,TRBV3-1,TRBJ1-5,NA,CASSPTVSPHSQHF,TGTGCCAGCAGCCCTACAGTCTCCCCTCATTCCCAGCATTTT
NA,TRBV19,TRBJ1-5,NA,CASSIGANSNQPQHF,TGTGCCAGTAGTATTGGGGCCAATAGCAATCAGCCCCAGCATTTT
NA,TRBV7-9,TRBJ1-1,NA,CASSFSRDYTEAFF,TGTGCCAGCAGCTTTTCTCGGGATTACACTGAAGCTTTCTTT
NA,TRBV20-1,TRBJ2-1,TRBD2,CSAGTSGGAEQFF,TGCAGTGCAGGGACTAGCGGGGGGGCTGAGCAGTTCTTC
NA,TRBV20-1,TRBJ1-1,NA,CSAPPAGKNTEAFF,TGCAGTGCTCCCCCGGCAGGGAAGAACACTGAAGCTTTCTTT
once,TRBV5-1,TRBJ1-4,NA,CASSLMGEEKLFF,TGCGCCAGCAGCTTGATGGGGGAGGAAAAACTGTTTTTT
NA,TRBV9,TRBJ2-1,NA,CASSVNQTYNEQFF,TGTGCCAGCAGCGTAAACCAAACCTACAATGAGCAGTTCTTC
once,TRBV2,TRBJ2-6,NA,CASRNSSGANVLTF,TGTGCCAGCAGAAACAGCTCTGGGGCCAACGTCCTGACTTTC
NA,TRBV20-1,TRBJ1-1,TRBD1,CSAPDRGRRDTEAFF,TGCAGTGCTCCCGACAGGGGGCGGAGGGACACTGAAGCTTTCTTT
NA,TRBV5-4,TRBJ1-2,NA,CASSSSGQGRGYTF,TGTGCCAGCAGTTCCTCCGGCCAGGGTAGAGGCTACACCTTC
NA,TRBV5-5,TRBJ2-3,NA,CASSLLARSEGTQYF,TGTGCCAGCAGCTTGCTGGCGCGGAGTGAGGGTACGCAGTATTTT
NA,TRBV25-1,TRBJ2-7,NA,CASSESGLHYEQYF,TGTGCCAGCAGTGAATCAGGACTTCACTACGAGCAGTACTTC
NA,TRBV5-1,TRBJ1-6,NA,CASSQEGNNSPLHF,TGCGCCAGCAGCCAGGAGGGGAATAATTCACCCCTCCACTTT
NA,TRBV7-2,TRBJ2-1,NA,CASSRDIQQFF,TGTGCCAGCAGCCGGGATATTCAGCAGTTCTTC
NA,TRBV7-8,TRBJ1-2,NA,CASSLSRAGLGYTF,TGTGCCAGCAGCCTAAGCCGGGCTGGTTTGGGCTACACCTTC
NA,TRBV14,TRBJ2-1,TRBD1,CASSQEGKGAWKLF,TGTGCCAGCAGCCAAGAGGGAAAGGGGGCCTGGAAGCTCTTC
NA,TRBV4-1,TRBJ1-1,TRBD1,CASSQPWTGGVAFF,TGCGCCAGCAGCCAACCCTGGACAGGGGGCGTCGCTTTCTTT
NA,TRBV7-8,TRBJ1-4,TRBD1,CASSSRQGNYNEKLFF,TGTGCCAGCAGCTCGAGACAGGGCAACTATAATGAAAAACTGTTTTTT
NA,TRBV14,TRBJ2-7,TRBD2,CASSHGGAGYEQYF,TGTGCCAGCAGTCACGGGGGGGCCGGATACGAGCAGTACTTC
NA,TRBV29-1,TRBJ2-2,TRBD1,CSVELVTGTGGTGELFF,TGCAGCGTTGAACTAGTCACCGGGACAGGGGGCACCGGGGAGCTGTTTTTT
NA,TRBV9,TRBJ2-4,TRBD2,CASSVAGGAGSIQYF,TGTGCCAGCAGCGTAGCCGGGGGGGCGGGAAGCATTCAGTACTTC
NA,TRBV15,TRBJ2-2,NA,CATSRAQANTGELFF,TGTGCCACCAGCAGGGCTCAGGCGAACACCGGGGAGCTGTTTTTT
once,TRBV3-1,TRBJ2-1,NA,CASSHLGAGNEQFF,TGTGCCAGCAGCCACTTGGGGGCGGGTAATGAGCAGTTCTTC
once,TRBV7-8,TRBJ2-2,NA,CASSPLRGRGKNGELFF,TGTGCCAGCAGCCCCCTCCGGGGAAGGGGGAAAAACGGGGAGCTGTTTTTT
NA,TRBV12-3/TRBV12-4,TRBJ2-3,NA,CASSRRGDTQYF,TGTGCCAGCAGCCGGAGGGGCGATACGCAGTATTTT
NA,TRBV29-1,TRBJ2-7,TRBD1,CSGGTGYEQYF,TGCAGCGGGGGGACAGGGTATGAGCAGTACTTC
NA,TRBV12-3/TRBV12-4,TRBJ1-5,TRBD1,CASSKQGAIVQPQHF,TGTGCCAGCAGTAAACAGGGGGCGATAGTGCAGCCCCAGCATTTT
NA,TRBV29-1,TRBJ2-2,NA,CSVGENTGELFF,TGCAGCGTTGGAGAAAACACCGGGGAGCTGTTTTTT
NA,TRBV12-3/TRBV12-4,TRBJ1-3,NA,CASSLRESTIYF,TGTGCCAGCAGTTTACGGGAGTCCACCATATATTTT
NA,TRBV27,TRBJ2-1,TRBD2,CASSPVTSGAYNEQFF,TGTGCCAGCAGCCCCGTCACTAGCGGCGCCTACAATGAGCAGTTCTTC
NA,TRBV11-1,TRBJ1-5,NA,CASSPDRDYQPQHF,TGTGCCAGCAGCCCTGACAGAGACTATCAGCCCCAGCATTTT
NA,TRBV29-1,TRBJ1-2,TRBD1,CSVGGQRRGYGYTF,TGCAGCGTTGGGGGACAGCGAAGAGGCTATGGCTACACCTTC
NA,TRBV25-1,TRBJ2-7,NA,CASSEDGRLSYEQYF,TGTGCCAGCAGTGAAGACGGACGACTCTCCTACGAGCAGTACTTC
once,TRBV12-3/TRBV12-4,TRBJ1-1,NA,CASSLRASNTEAFF,TGTGCCAGCAGCCTGAGGGCTTCGAACACTGAAGCTTTCTTT
NA,TRBV9,TRBJ1-5,TRBD1,CASSVGGGGGQPQHF,TGTGCCAGCAGCGTAGGAGGGGGCGGGGGTCAGCCCCAGCATTTT